This entry concerns a single T cell receptor (beta chain). The source of the sample is a study of blood T cell repertoires in COVID-19. Study in general: Donors in the United States, Italy and Spain gave samples during acute or convalescent COVID-19.

Authors' methods: Using reference gene primer amplification, nucleated cell counts were estimated. Sequencing was performed with immunoSEQ multiplex PCR; in TCRdb, only in-frame clones are kept and a portion is missing. V and J calls and clone size follow that table, whereas D and trimming were derived from the DNA. The sample carries more than 95,000 clones, over 60% recorded once. The V gene end was trimmed by 7 bases and the J gene end by 4 bases; junction bases not matched to a gene: 3. Germline CDR1 LNHDA, CDR2 SQIVND (reference sequence). CDR3 length: 13 amino acids. This chain connects TRBV19 to TRBJ1-3, with TRBD1 matching 8 bases. The sequencing sample was made of peripheral blood. The receptor was isolated from a man aged 40-55 years with active or convalescent COVID-19. In DNA form, the CDR3 reads TGTGCCAGTATCCGGACAGGGGGAAACACCATATATTTT. Protein product: CASIRTGGNTIYF.